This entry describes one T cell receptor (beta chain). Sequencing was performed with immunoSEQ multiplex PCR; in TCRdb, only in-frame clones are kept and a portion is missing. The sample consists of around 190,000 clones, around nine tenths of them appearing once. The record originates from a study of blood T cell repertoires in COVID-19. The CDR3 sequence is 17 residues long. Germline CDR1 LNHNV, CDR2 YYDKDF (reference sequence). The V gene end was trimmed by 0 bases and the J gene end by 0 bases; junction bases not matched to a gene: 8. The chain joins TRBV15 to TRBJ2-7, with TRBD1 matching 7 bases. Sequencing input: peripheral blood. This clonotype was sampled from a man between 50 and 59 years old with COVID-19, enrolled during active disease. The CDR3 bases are TGTGCCACCAGCAGAGATAAGGACAGGATTAGCTCCTACGAGCAGTACTTC. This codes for CATSRDKDRISSYEQYF. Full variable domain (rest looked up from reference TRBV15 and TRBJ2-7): DAMVIQNPRYQVTQFGKPVTLSCSQTLNHNVMYWYQQKSSQAPKLLFHYYDKDFNNEADTPDNFQSRRPNTSFCFLDIRSPGLGDTAMYLCATSRDKDRISSYEQYFGPGTRLTVT.